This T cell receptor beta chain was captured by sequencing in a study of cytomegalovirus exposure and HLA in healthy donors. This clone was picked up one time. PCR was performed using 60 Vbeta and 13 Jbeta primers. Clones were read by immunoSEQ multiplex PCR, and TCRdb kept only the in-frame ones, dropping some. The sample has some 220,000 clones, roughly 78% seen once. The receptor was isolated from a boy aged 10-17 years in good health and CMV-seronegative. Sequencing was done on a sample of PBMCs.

The DNA for the CDR3 is TGTGCCAGCGGGAACAGGGAATCTAGCACAGATACGCAGTATTTT. This sequence encodes CASGNRESSTDTQYF. The chain couples TRBV9 to TRBJ2-3; TRBD1 is a possible D gene (6 bases). The V end lost 7 bases, the J end lost 0 bases, and 15 bases lay between the germline ends. The CDR3 covers 15 residues. The germline CDR1 and CDR2 sequences are SGDLS and YYNGEE.